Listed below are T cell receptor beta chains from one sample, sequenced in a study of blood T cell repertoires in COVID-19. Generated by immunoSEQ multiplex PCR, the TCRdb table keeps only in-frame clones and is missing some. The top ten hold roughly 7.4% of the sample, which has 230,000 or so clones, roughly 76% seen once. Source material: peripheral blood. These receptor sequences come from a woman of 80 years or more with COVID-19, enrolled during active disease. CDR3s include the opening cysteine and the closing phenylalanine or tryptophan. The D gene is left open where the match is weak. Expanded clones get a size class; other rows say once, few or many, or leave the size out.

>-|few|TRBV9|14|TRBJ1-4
TGTGCCAGCAGCCGGGGGATAGGTAATGAAAAACTGTTTTTT
CASSRGIGNEKLFF
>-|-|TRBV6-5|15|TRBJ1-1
TGTGCCAGCAGGCCTTACAGGGAGGGTGACACTGAAGCTTTCTTT
CASRPYREGDTEAFF
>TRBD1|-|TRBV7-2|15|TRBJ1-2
TGTGCCAGCAGCTCCACACAGGGGGCTTTCTATGGCTACACCTTC
CASSSTQGAFYGYTF
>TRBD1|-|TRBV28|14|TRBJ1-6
TGTGCCAGCAGTTTGGACAGGGTAAATTCACCCCTCCACTTT
CASSLDRVNSPLHF
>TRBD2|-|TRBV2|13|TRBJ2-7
TGTGCCAGCAGTTTAGCGGGGACCTACGAGCAGTACTTC
CASSLAGTYEQYF
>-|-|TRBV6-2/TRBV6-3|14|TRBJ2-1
TGTGCCAGCAGTTACGGGCTAGCGCGGAATGAGCAGTTCTTC
CASSYGLARNEQFF
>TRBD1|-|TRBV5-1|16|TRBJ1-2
TGCGCCAGCAGCTTTGTCGGGACAGGAACTAACTATGGCTACACCTTC
CASSFVGTGTNYGYTF
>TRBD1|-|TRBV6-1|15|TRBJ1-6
TGTGCCAGCAGCCGTGACAGGGGAAGTAATTCACCCCTCCACTTT
CASSRDRGSNSPLHF
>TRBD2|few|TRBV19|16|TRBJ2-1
TGTGCCAGTAGTCCCTTAGCGGGGAGCTCCTACAATGAGCAGTTCTTC
CASSPLAGSSYNEQFF
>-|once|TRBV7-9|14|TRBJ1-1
TGTGCCAGCAGCTCGCTCAGGGAAGTCACTGAAGCTTTCTTT
CASSSLREVTEAFF
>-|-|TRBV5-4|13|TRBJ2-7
TGTGCCAGCAGCTTGGGCGGGACCTACGAGCAGTACTTC
CASSLGGTYEQYF
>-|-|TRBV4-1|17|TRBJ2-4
TGCGCCAGCAGCCAAGGGCCCCCGCGGGACCTCAAAAACATTCAGTACTTC
CASSQGPPRDLKNIQYF
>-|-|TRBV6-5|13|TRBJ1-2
TGTGCCAGCAGCCTGGGACAAGGGATTGGCTACACCTTC
CASSLGQGIGYTF
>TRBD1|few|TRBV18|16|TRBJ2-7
TGTGCCAGCTCACTCCGACAGGGGGCAACTGGGGACGAGCAGTACTTC
CASSLRQGATGDEQYF
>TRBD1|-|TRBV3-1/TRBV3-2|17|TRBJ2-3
TGTGCCAGCAGCCAGAGGTCGACAGGGGTTGGCTCAGATACGCAGTATTTT
CASSQRSTGVGSDTQYF
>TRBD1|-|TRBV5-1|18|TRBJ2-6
TGCGCCAGCAGCTCAACGACAGGGGTTTGGTCTGGGGCCAACGTCCTGACTTTC
CASSSTTGVWSGANVLTF
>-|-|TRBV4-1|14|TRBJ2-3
TGCGCCAGCAGCTACGACAGCCGCACAGATACGCAGTATTTT
CASSYDSRTDTQYF
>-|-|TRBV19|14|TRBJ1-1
TGTGCCAGTAGTACTATACCGACAAGGCTTGCGGCTTTCTTT
CASSTIPTRLAAFF
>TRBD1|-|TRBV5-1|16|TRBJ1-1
TGCGCCAGCAGCCCCCGGGTAGGGGGACAGGGCACTGAAGCTTTCTTT
CASSPRVGGQGTEAFF
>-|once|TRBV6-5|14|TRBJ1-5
TGTGCCAGCAGTTACGACGGAGGGAACCAGCCCCAGCATTTT
CASSYDGGNQPQHF
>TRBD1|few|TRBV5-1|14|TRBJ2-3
TGCGCCAGCAGCTCCTGGACAGGGGCGGATACGCAGTATTTT
CASSSWTGADTQYF
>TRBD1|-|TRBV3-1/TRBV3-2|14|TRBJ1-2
TGTGCCAGCAGCCATCAAGGACAGGGGTATGGCTACACCTTC
CASSHQGQGYGYTF
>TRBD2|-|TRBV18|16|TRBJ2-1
TGTGCCAGCTCACCAGGGGCGGGGGGAACCTCTGGTGAGCAGTTCTTC
CASSPGAGGTSGEQFF
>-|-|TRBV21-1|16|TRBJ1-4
TGTGCCAGCAGCAAAGTACCGGGACAGGGGGTTGAAAAACTGTTTTTT
CASSKVPGQGVEKLFF
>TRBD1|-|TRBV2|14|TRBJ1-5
TGTGCCAGCTCAGGTACAGGGGGCGCGGGACCCCAGCATTTT
CASSGTGGAGPQHF
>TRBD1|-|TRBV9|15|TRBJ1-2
TGTGCCAGCAGCCTGGGGACAGCGTTAGACTATGGCTACACCTTC
CASSLGTALDYGYTF